This entry describes one TCR beta chain. Its matching antigen is unknown. A second PCR of roughly 7 to 11 cycles used a sample-barcoded 5' primer and a J-beta primer mix. MiXCR, run by TCRdb on the 5' RACE reads, gives a single entry per CDR3 protein. The sample records over a million distinct CDR3 sequences, 40% to 55% being singletons. This entry is derived from a study of blood T cells in healthy people across ages. Broader study findings: Diversity estimated from one million T cells was considered an underestimate. Donors of long life had a larger count of naive CD4+ cells and greater diversity than aged donors.

Germline assignment: CDR1 SGHTA and CDR2 FQGNSA. The CDR3 totals 15 residues. V lost 2 bases, J lost 0 bases, and 10 bases lay in between. The chain has TRBV7-2 and TRBJ1-1; D remains ambiguous. The sample taken for sequencing was blood. The source of this sequence is a woman aged 55-70 years in good health. In DNA form, the CDR3 reads TGTGCCAGCAGCTTAATTGGGGTCGTGAACACTGAAGCTTTCTTT. This encodes CASSLIGVVNTEAFF. Looking up the rest from reference TRBV7-2 and TRBJ1-1 gives the full variable domain: GAGVSQSPSNKVTEKGKDVELRCDPISGHTALYWYRQSLGQGLEFLIYFQGNSAPDKSGLPSDRFSAERTGGSVSTLTIQRTQQEDSAVYLCASSLIGVVNTEAFFGQGTRLTVV.